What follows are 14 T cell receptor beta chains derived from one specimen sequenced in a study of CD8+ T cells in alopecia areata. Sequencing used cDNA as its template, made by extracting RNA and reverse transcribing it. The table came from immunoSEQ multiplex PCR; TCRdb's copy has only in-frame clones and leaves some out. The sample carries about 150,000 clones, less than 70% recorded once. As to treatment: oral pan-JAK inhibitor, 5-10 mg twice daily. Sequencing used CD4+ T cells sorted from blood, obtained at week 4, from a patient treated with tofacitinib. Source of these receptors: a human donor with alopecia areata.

The DNA for the CDR3 is TGTGCCTGGGGACGCGTGGCCTACGAGCAGTACTTC. Translating it yields CAWGRVAYEQYF. V and J are TRBV30 and TRBJ2-7; D is uncertain. CDR1 GTSNPN and CDR2 SVGIG come from the germline V gene (reference sequence). V was shortened by 5 bases and J by 2 bases, with 10 bases between the two germline ends. CDR3 length: 12 residues.

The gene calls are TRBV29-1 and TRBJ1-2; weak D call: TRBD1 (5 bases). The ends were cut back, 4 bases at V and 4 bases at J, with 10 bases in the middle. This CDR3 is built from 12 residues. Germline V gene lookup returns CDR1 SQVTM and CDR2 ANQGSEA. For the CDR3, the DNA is TGCAGCGTTGCGGGGGATTCCTATGGCTACACCTTC. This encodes CSVAGDSYGYTF.

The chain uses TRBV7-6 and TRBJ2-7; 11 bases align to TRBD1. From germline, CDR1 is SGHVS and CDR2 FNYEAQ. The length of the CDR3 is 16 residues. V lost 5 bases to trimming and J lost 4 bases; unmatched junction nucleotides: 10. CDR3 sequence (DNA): TGTGCCAGCAGCCCGGAACCAGGACAGGGGGCGTACGAGCAGTACTTC. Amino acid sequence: CASSPEPGQGAYEQYF. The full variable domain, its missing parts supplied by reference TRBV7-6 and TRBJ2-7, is GAGVSQSPRYKVTKRGQDVALRCDPISGHVSLYWYRQALGQGPEFLTYFNYEAQQDKSGLPNDRFSAERPEGSISTLTIQRTEQRDSAMYRCASSPEPGQGAYEQYFGPGTRLTVT.

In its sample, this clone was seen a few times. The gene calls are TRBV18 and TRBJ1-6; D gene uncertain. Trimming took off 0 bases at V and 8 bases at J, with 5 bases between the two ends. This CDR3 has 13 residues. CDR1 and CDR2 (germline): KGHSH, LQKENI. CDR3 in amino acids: CASSPPPYSPLHF. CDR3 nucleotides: TGTGCCAGCTCACCACCTCCGTATTCACCCCTCCACTTT.

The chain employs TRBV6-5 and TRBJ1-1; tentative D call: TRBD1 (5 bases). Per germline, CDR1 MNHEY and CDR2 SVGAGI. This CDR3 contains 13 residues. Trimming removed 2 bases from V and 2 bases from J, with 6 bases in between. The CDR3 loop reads CASSYGGNTEAFF. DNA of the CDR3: TGTGCCAGCAGTTACGGGGGAAACACTGAAGCTTTCTTT.

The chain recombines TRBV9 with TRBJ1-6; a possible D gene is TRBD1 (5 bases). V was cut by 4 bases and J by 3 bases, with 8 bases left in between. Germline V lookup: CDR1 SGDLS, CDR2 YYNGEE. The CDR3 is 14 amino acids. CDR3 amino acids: CASSRGDYNSPLHF. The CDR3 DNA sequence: TGTGCCAGCAGCAGGGGCGACTATAATTCACCCCTCCACTTT.

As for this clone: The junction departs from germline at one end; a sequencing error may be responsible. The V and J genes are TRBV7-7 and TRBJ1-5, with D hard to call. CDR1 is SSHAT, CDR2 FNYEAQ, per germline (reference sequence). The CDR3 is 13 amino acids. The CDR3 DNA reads TGTGCTAGCAGCTTTGTGGGGAATCAGCCCCAGCATTTT. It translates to CASSFVGNQPQHF.

CDR3 coding DNA: TGTGCCAGCAGCCCTACCGGACTTTGGGGCTACACCTTC. It yields the protein CASSPTGLWGYTF. The genes are TRBV9 and TRBJ1-2; D uncertain. This CDR3 contains 13 residues. The germline gives CDR1 SGDLS, CDR2 YYNGEE. Trimming took off 4 bases at V and 8 bases at J, with 15 bases between the two ends. The whole variable domain, remainder taken from reference TRBV9 and TRBJ1-2, is DSGVTQTPKHLITATGQRVTLRCSPRSGDLSVYWYQQSLDQGLQFLIQYYNGEERAKGNILERFSAQQFPDLHSELNLSSLELGDSALYFCASSPTGLWGYTFGSGTRLTVV.

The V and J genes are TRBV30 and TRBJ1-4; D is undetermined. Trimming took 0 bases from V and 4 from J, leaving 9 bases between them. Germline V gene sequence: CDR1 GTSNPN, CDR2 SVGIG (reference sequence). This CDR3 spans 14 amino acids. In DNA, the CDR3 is TGTGCCTGGAGTGTAAAAGCCCTTAATGAAAAACTGTTTTTT. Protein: CAWSVKALNEKLFF.

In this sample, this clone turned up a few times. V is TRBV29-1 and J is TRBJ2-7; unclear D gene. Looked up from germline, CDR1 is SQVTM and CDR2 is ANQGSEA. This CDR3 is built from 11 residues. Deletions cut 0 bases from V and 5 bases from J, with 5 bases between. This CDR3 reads CSVEDYNEQYF. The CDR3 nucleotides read TGCAGCGTTGAAGATTATAACGAGCAGTACTTC.

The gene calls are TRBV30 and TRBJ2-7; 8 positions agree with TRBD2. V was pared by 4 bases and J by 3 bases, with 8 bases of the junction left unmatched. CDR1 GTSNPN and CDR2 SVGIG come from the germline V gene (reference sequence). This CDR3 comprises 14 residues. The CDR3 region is CAWTRSRGGYEQYF. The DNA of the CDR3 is TGTGCCTGGACTAGATCTCGGGGGGGCTACGAGCAGTACTTC.

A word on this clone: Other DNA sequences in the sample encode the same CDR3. DNA of the CDR3: TGTGCCAGCAGCGTGCGGGACAGGGCCTACGAGCAGTACTTC. Translated, it gives CASSVRDRAYEQYF. The J gene is TRBJ2-7, the V gene TRBV7-2, with TRBD1 matching over 9 bases. The CDR3 spans 14 residues. The germline V gene encodes CDR1 SGHTA and CDR2 FQGNSA. The junction had 4 bases not matched to a gene; V was cut back by 5 bases and J by 2 bases. The entire variable domain, with the rest obtained from reference TRBV7-2 and TRBJ2-7, is as follows: GAGVSQSPSNKVTEKGKDVELRCDPISGHTALYWYRQSLGQGLEFLIYFQGNSAPDKSGLPSDRFSAERTGGSVSTLTIQRTQQEDSAVYLCASSVRDRAYEQYFGPGTRLTVT.

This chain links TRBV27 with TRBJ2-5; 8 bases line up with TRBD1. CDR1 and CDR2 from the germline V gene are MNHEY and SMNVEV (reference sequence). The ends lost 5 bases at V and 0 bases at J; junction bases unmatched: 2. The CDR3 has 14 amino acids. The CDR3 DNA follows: TGTGCCAGCAGTAGGACAGGGAACCAAGAGACCCAGTACTTC. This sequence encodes CASSRTGNQETQYF.

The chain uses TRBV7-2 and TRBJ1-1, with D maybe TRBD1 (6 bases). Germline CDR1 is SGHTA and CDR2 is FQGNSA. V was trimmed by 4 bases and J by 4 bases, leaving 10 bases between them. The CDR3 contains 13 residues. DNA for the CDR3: TGTGCCAGCAGCTCAGGGGAGGGCACTGAAGCTTTCTTT. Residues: CASSSGEGTEAFF.